This TCR beta chain originates from a study of blood T cell repertoires in COVID-19 (TCRdb year 2020). Concerning the study at large: Collaborator samples came from the United States, Italy and Spain and covered acute and convalescent phases of COVID-19. Sample metadata almost always included a de-identified subject ID, COVID-19 status, age in years and sex. The prospective study material was composed of cDNA or gDNA derived from T cells, B-cell-depleted T cells, or PBMCs. The repertoires were released in a freely available public database meant as a resource for research on the immune response to SARS-CoV-2. Where HLA class I and class II types were available, the types were taken from metadata supplied by the sample provider, not from assay-based typing. The samples were drawn from two sources: the first 160 participants of the ongoing ImmuneRACE study, and some 1,300 subjects contributed by 6 global collaborators. Deeply sampled blood TCRbeta repertoires from subjects exposed to, actively infected with, or recovered from COVID-19 were included in the dataset. Points the paper makes about the study in general: The amount of clinical and demographic metadata varied by source and participant and was provided uncurated.

Participants in the prospective study were enrolled through a virtual design, were aged roughly 18 to 100 years, and lived in approximately 25 United States geographic areas. Cohort assignment in the prospective study relied on participant-reported clinical history from a screening survey and a study questionnaire. ImmuneRACE Cohort 3 recovered participants were defined by two consecutive negative NP/OP PCR tests, healthcare professional clearance, or symptom resolution. In the prospective study, whole blood, serum and a nasopharyngeal or oropharyngeal swab were collected from each participant by mobile phlebotomists. Prospective study participants could optionally give additional blood draws and questionnaires over an approximately two-month period. Prospective study blood samples were shipped either frozen or at room temperature before DNA extraction. TCRbeta CDR3 regions were amplified from genomic DNA using the immunoSEQ Assay, a bias-controlled multiplex PCR. As for the original processing: The number of nucleated cells in each sample was estimated by amplification of reference gene primers within the assay. To quantify the absolute abundance of each unique TCRbeta CDR3 rearrangement, sequence reads were collapsed and filtered. For each sample, productive Simpson clonality was calculated as the square root of Simpson's diversity index across productive rearrangements. TCRdb provides this immuneACCESS table in a form limited to in-frame rearrangements. Some clones are lacking; in checked studies, under half of them reflect an unresolved V gene, and why the rest are absent is not known. V, J and clone size derive from that table, while D and trimming were established from the DNA sequence. Present in this sample are about 390,000 clones, about 83% of which were seen just once. The ten largest clones add up to 10% of the sample.

With respect to this clone: There is no known antigen for this receptor. No much larger clonotype is one base removed from it; base qualities were not supplied.

This clonotype originated in a woman in her 50s who had recovered from COVID-19. Sequencing used PBMCs or T cells enriched from blood (not recorded which).

The CDR3 is CASSEAAAGTRYEQYF. The bases are TGTGCCAGCAGTGAAGCGGCGGCAGGGACTCGGTACGAGCAGTACTTC. The chain links TRBV6-1 with TRBJ2-7; the D gene is perhaps TRBD2, on 6 matching bases. CDR1 MNHNS and CDR2 SASEGT were looked up in the germline V gene. Trimming removed 0 bases from V and 4 bases from J, leaving 16 bases between the germline ends. The CDR3 sequence holds 16 residues, the cysteine and phenylalanine included. Just the 48-base CDR3 DNA is kept, in frame starting at base 1.